Listed here are 3 T cell receptor beta chains from one sample, sequenced in a study of blood T cells in healthy people across ages. It was with a sample-barcoded 5' primer and a J-beta primer mix that a second PCR of roughly 7 to 12 cycles was run. TCRdb passed the 5' RACE reads through MiXCR, listing each CDR3 protein once. The sample lists about a million distinct CDR3 sequences, about 53% seen once, with 20% to 25% in the top ten. The sequenced material came from blood. The receptors originated from a woman aged 55-69 years in good health.

This clonotype was detected only a few times. The chain combines TRBV20-1 with TRBJ2-7, with 7 bases aligning to TRBD2. This CDR3 spans 14 amino acids. Unmatched junction bases numbered 11, after V lost 5 bases and J lost 4 bases. Germline CDR1 is DFQATT and CDR2 is SNEGSKA (reference sequence). CDR3 amino acids: CSALDIGLVYEQYF. DNA for the CDR3: TGCAGTGCTCTTGACATCGGACTAGTTTACGAGCAGTACTTC.

Note on this clonotype: Compared with germline, one end of the junction differs, possibly owing to a read error. The chain is built from TRBV25-1 and TRBJ2-2; the D gene could be TRBD1 or TRBD2 (5 bases each). Germline loops: CDR1 MGHDK, CDR2 SYGVNS. The CDR3 runs 15 residues. This CDR3 reads CASASGTAKTGELFF. The CDR3 nucleotides read TGTGCCAGCGCGTCCGGGACCGCGAAAACCGGGGAGCTGTTTTTT.

This chain joins TRBV10-2 and TRBJ2-3; no reliable D call. V was pared by 3 bases and J by 2 bases, with 6 bases between. Per germline, CDR1 WSHSY and CDR2 SAAADI. The CDR3 is made up of 13 amino acids. CDR3 sequence: CASSDGYTDTQYF. The DNA of the CDR3 is TGCGCCAGCAGTGACGGATACACAGATACGCAGTATTTT.